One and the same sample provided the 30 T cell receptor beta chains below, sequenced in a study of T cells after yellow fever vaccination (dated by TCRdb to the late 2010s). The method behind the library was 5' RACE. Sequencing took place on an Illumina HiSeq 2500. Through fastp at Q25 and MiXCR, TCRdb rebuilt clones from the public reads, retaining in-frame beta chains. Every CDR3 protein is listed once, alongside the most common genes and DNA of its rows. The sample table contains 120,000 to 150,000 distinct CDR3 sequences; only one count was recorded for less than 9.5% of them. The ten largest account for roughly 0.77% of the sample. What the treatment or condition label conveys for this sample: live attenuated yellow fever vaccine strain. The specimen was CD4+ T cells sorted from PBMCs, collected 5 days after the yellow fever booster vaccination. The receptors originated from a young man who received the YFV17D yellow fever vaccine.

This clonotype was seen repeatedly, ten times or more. The CDR3 here is CASSRTGRGTSGINEQFF. CDR3 coding DNA: TGTGCCAGCAGCAGGACAGGGAGAGGGACTAGCGGGATTAATGAGCAGTTCTTC. The chain has TRBV5-6 and TRBJ2-1, with 13 bases lining up with TRBD2. The CDR3 sequence is 18 residues long. CDR1 is SGHDT, CDR2 YYEEEE, per germline. Germline trimming cut 4 bases from V and 7 bases from J; bases unmatched to any gene: 14.

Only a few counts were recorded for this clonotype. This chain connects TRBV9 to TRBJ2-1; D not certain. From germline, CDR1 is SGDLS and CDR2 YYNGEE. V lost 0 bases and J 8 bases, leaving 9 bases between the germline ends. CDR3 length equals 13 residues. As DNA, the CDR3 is TGTGCCAGCAGCGTAGGGCCACTCCATGAGCAGTTCTTC. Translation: CASSVGPLHEQFF.

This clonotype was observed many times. The DNA for the CDR3 is TGTGCCAGCAGCTTGGTTAGCTCCTACGAGCAGTACTTC. It yields the protein CASSLVSSYEQYF. The rearrangement links TRBV5-6 to TRBJ2-7, with D uncertain. The CDR3 covers 13 residues. Trimming took off 0 bases at V and 0 bases at J, with 4 bases between the two ends. CDR1 SGHDT and CDR2 YYEEEE come from the germline V gene. Looking up the rest from reference TRBV5-6 and TRBJ2-7 gives the full variable domain: DAGVTQSPTHLIKTRGQQVTLRCSPKSGHDTVSWYQQALGQGPQFIFQYYEEEERQRGNFPDRFSGHQFPNYSSELNVNALLLGDSALYLCASSLVSSYEQYFGPGTRLTVT.

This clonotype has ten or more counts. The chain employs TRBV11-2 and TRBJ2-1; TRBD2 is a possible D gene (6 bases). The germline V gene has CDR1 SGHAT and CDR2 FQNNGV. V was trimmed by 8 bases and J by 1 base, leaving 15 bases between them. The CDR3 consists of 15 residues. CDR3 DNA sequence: TGTGCCAGCCATGTTCTACGGGGGTCCTACAATGAGCAGTTCTTC. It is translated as CASHVLRGSYNEQFF.

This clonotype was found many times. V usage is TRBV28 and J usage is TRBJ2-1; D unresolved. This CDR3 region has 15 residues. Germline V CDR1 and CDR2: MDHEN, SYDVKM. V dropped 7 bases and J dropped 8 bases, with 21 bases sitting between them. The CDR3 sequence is CASTPWKARQDEQFF. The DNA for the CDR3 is TGTGCCAGCACCCCCTGGAAAGCACGTCAGGATGAGCAGTTCTTC.

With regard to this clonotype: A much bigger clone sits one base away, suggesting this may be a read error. CDR3 sequence: CASSLDLGEFNEQFF. The CDR3 DNA follows: TGTGCCAGCAGTTTAGATCTTGGAGAATTCAATGAGCAGTTCTTC. V gene TRBV28 combines with J gene TRBJ2-1; D unclear. The length of the CDR3 is 15 residues. The V gene lost 2 bases and the J gene lost 6 bases, with 14 bases spanning the gap. Germline-derived CDR1 and CDR2 are MDHEN and SYDVKM.

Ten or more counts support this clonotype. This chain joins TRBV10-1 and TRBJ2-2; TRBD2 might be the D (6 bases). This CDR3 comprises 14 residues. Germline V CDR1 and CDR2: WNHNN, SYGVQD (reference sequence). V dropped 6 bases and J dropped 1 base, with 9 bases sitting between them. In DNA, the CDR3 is TGCGCCAGCAGCCGGGACTGGAACACCGGGGAGCTGTTTTTT. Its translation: CASSRDWNTGELFF.

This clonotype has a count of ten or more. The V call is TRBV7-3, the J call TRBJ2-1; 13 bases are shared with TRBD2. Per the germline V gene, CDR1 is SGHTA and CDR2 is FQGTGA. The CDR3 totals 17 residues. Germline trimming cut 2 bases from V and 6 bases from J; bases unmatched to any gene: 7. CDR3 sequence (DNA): TGTGCCAGCAGCTTATCGACTAGCGGGAGGCTGAGCAATGAGCAGTTCTTC. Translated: CASSLSTSGRLSNEQFF. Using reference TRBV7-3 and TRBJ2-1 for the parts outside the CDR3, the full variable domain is GAGVSQTPSNKVTEKGKYVELRCDPISGHTALYWYRQSLGQGPEFLIYFQGTGAADDSGLPNDRFFAVRPEGSVSTLKIQRTERGDSAVYLCASSLSTSGRLSNEQFFGPGTRLTVL.

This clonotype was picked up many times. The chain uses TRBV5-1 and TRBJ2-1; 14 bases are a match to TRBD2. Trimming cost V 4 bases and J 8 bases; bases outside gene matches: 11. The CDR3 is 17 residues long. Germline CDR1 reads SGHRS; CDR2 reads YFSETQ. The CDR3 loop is CASSPRPTSGRADEQFF. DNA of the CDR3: TGCGCCAGCAGCCCACGCCCGACTAGCGGGAGGGCAGATGAGCAGTTCTTC. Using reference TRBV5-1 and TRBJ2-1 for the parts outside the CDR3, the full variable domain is KAGVTQTPRYLIKTRGQQVTLSCSPISGHRSVSWYQQTPGQGLQFLFEYFSETQRNKGNFPGRFSGRQFSNSRSEMNVSTLELGDSALYLCASSPRPTSGRADEQFFGPGTRLTVL.

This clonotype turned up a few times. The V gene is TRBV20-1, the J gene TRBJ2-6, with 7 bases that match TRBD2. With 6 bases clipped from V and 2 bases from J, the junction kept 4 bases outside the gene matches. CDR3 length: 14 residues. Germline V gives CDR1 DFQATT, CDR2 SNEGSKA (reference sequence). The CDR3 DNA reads TGCAGTGCCCCTGCGGGGGCTGGGGCCAACGTCCTGACTTTC. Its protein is CSAPAGAGANVLTF.

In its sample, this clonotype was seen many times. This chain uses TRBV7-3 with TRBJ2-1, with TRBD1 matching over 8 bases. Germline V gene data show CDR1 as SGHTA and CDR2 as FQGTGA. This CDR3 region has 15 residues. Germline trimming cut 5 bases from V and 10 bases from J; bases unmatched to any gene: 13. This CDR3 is CASSPSRDRIQEQFF. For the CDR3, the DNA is TGTGCCAGCAGCCCGTCCCGGGACAGGATCCAGGAGCAGTTCTTC.

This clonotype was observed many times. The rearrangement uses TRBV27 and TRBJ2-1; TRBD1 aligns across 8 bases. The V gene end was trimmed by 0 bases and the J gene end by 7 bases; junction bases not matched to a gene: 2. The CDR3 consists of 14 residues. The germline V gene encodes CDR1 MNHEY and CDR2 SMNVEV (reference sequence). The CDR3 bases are TGTGCCAGCAGTTTATCCAGGGGGCGAAATGAGCAGTTCTTC. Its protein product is CASSLSRGRNEQFF.

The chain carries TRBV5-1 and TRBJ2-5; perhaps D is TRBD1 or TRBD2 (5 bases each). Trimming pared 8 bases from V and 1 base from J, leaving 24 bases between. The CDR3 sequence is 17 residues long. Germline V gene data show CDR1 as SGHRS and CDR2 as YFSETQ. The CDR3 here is CASKTGRPLDGQETQYF. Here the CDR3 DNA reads TGCGCCAGTAAAACGGGACGGCCCCTGGACGGCCAAGAGACCCAGTACTTC. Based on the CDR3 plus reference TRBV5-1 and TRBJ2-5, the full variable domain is KAGVTQTPRYLIKTRGQQVTLSCSPISGHRSVSWYQQTPGQGLQFLFEYFSETQRNKGNFPGRFSGRQFSNSRSEMNVSTLELGDSALYLCASKTGRPLDGQETQYFGPGTRLLVL.

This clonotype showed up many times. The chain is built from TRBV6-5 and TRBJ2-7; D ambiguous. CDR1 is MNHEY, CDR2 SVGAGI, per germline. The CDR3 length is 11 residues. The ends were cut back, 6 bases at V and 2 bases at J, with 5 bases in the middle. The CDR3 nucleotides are TGTGCCAGCAGCCGGGCCTACGAGCAGTACTTC. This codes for CASSRAYEQYF.

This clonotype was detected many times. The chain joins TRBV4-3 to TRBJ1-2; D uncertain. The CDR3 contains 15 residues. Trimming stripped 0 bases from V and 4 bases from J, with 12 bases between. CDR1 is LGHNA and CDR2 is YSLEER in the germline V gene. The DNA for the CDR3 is TGCGCCAGCAGCCAAGAGGCTACAACCGCCTATGGCTACACCTTC. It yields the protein CASSQEATTAYGYTF.

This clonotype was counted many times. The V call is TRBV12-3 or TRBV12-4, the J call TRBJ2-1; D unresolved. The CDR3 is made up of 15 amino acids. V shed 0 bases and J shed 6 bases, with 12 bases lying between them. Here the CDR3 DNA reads TGTGCCAGCAGTTTAGCCCGCCAACCACCCAATGAGCAGTTCTTC. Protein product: CASSLARQPPNEQFF.

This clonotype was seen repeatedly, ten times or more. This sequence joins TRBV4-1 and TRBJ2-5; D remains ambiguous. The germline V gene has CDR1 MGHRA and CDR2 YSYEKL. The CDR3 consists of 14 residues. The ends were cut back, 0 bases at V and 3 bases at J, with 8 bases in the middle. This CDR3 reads CASSQDRQKETQYF. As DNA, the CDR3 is TGCGCCAGCAGCCAAGATAGGCAGAAAGAGACCCAGTACTTC.

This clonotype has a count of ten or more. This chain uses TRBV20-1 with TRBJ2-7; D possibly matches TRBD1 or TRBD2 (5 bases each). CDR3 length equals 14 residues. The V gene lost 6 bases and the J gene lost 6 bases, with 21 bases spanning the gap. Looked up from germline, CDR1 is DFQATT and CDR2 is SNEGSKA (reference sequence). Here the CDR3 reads CSADLVGTPLEQYF. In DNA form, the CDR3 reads TGCAGTGCCGACCTCGTCGGGACCCCCCTCGAGCAGTACTTC.

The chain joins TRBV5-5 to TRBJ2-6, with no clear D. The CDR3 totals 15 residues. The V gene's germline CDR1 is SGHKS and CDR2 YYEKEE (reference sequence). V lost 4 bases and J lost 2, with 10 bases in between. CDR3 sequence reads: CASSPRAPGANVLTF. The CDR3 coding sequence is TGTGCCAGCAGCCCTAGGGCGCCTGGGGCCAACGTCCTGACTTTC.

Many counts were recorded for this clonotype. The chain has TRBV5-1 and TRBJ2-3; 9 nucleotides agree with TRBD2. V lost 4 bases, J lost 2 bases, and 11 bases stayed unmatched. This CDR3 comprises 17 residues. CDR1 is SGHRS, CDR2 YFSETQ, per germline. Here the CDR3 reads CASSGGLRTSDTDTQYF. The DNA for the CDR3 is TGCGCCAGCAGCGGGGGGTTGCGGACTAGCGACACAGATACGCAGTATTTT.

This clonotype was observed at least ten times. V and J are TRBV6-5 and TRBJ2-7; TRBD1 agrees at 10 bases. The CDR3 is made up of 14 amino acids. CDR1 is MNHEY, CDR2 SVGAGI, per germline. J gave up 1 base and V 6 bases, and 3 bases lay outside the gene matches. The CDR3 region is CASRTGGLSYEQYF. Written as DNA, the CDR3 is TGTGCCAGCAGGACAGGGGGCTTATCCTACGAGCAGTACTTC.

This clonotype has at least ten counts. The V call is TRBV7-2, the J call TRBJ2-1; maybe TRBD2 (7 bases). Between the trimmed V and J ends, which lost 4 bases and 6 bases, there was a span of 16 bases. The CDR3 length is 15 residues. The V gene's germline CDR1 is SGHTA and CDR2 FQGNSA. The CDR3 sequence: CASSSSGGPLNEQFF. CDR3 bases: TGTGCCAGCAGCTCGTCCGGGGGGCCTCTCAATGAGCAGTTCTTC.

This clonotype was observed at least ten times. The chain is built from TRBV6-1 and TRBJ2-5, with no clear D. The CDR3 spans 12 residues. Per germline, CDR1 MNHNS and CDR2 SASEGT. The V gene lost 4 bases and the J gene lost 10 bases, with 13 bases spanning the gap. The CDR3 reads CASSADWRNQYF. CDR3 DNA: TGTGCCAGCAGTGCCGATTGGAGAAACCAGTACTTC.

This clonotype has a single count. The CDR3 here is CASIAAGEQYF. CDR3 in DNA: TGTGCCAGCATCGCTGCTGGTGAGCAGTACTTC. This chain joins TRBV6-4 and TRBJ2-7, with D hard to call. V dropped 7 bases and J dropped 7 bases, with 11 bases sitting between them. The CDR3 contains 11 residues. In germline, CDR1 is MRHNA, CDR2 SNTAGT.

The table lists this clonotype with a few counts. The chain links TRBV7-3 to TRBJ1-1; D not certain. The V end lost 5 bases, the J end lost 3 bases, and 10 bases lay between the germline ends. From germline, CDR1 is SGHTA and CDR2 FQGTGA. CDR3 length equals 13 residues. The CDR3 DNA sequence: TGTGCCAGCAGCCAGTATGGGGACACTGAAGCTTTCTTT. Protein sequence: CASSQYGDTEAFF. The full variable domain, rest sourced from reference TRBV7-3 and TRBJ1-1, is GAGVSQTPSNKVTEKGKYVELRCDPISGHTALYWYRQSLGQGPEFLIYFQGTGAADDSGLPNDRFFAVRPEGSVSTLKIQRTERGDSAVYLCASSQYGDTEAFFGQGTRLTVV.

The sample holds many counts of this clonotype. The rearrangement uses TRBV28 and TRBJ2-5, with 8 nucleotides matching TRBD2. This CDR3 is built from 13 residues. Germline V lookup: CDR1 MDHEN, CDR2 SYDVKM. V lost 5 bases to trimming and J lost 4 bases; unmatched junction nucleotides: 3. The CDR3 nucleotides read TGTGCCAGCAGTCGGGGGGGCCGAGAGACCCAGTACTTC. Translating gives CASSRGGRETQYF.

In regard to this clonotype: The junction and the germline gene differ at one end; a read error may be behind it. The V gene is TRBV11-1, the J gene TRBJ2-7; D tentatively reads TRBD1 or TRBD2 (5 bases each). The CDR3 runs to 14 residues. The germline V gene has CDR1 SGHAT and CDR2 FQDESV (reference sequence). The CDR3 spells CAISPGAGLYEQYF. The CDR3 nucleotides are TGTGCCATCAGCCCCGGGGCCGGACTTTACGAGCAGTACTTC.

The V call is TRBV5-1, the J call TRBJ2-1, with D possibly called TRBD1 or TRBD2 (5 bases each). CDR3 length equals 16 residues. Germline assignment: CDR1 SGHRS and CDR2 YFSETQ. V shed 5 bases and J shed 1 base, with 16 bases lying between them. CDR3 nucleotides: TGCGCCAGCAGTATGAGGGGTGGGGAGTCCTACAATGAGCAGTTCTTC. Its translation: CASSMRGGESYNEQFF.

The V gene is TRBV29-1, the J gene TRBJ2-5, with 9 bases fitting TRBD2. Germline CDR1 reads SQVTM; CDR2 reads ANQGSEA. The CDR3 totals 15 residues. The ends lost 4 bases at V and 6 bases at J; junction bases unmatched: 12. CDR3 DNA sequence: TGCAGCGTTGTGGTAGCGGGAGTACCCCAGAAGACCCAGTACTTC. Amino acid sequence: CSVVVAGVPQKTQYF.

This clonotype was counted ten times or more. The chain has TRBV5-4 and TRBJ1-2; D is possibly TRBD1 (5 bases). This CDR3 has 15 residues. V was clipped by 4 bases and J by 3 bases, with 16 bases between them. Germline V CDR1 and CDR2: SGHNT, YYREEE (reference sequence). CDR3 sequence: CASSAGGGKDYGYTF. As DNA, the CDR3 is TGTGCCAGCAGCGCCGGGGGGGGGAAGGACTATGGCTACACCTTC.